The 24 T cell receptor beta chains listed next were all sequenced from one sample in a study of neoadjuvant anti-PD-1 for oral cavity cancer. Here immunoSEQ multiplex PCR was the method, and the copy in TCRdb shows in-frame clones only, minus some. The sample gives under 15,000 clones, approximately 61% of which show up once; just over 2% is in the top ten. Here the sequenced sample was PBMCs, taken before nivolumab (anti-PD-1) treatment. These receptors all come from a person aged 35 to 85 with oral cavity squamous cell carcinoma.

The sample holds a few counts of this clone. The gene calls are TRBV7-9 and TRBJ1-1; D is possibly TRBD1 (6 bases). The V gene lost 5 bases and the J gene lost 5 bases, with 12 bases spanning the gap. The CDR3 runs to 13 residues. Germline loops: CDR1 SEHNR, CDR2 FQNEAQ (reference sequence). DNA of the CDR3: TGTGCCAGCAGCCCGGTTAGGGGGACTGAAGCTTTCTTT. This translates into CASSPVRGTEAFF.

Notes on this clone: An end of the junction does not agree with germline; a read error may underlie this. The rearrangement uses TRBV11-2 and TRBJ1-1, with a tentative D call TRBD1 (6 bases). The germline V gene has CDR1 SGHAT and CDR2 FQNNGV. CDR3 length: 15 amino acids. DNA for the CDR3: TGTGCCAGCAGCCTAGAACAGGGATGGCGCACTGAAGCTTTCTTT. Translating gives CASSLEQGWRTEAFF.

The rearrangement joins TRBV11-2 to TRBJ2-3; D may be TRBD1 or TRBD2 (5 bases each). The CDR3 consists of 15 residues. Trimming took off 3 bases at V and 6 bases at J, with 16 bases between the two ends. Germline V lookup: CDR1 SGHAT, CDR2 FQNNGV. The CDR3 loop is CASSLVGAEGDTQYF. The CDR3 DNA reads as TGTGCCAGCAGCTTGGTAGGGGCCGAGGGGGATACGCAGTATTTT.

The chain combines TRBV28 with TRBJ1-6; the match to TRBD1 covers 7 bases. The CDR3 runs 12 residues. Germline loops: CDR1 MDHEN, CDR2 SYDVKM. The CDR3 DNA reads as TGTGCTACAGGGGTAGGTAATTCACCCCTCCACTTT. It encodes CATGVGNSPLHF.

The rearrangement uses TRBV2 and TRBJ2-6, with D possibly called TRBD1 or TRBD2 (5 bases each). The CDR3 sequence is 15 residues long. Germline CDR1 reads SNHLY; CDR2 reads FYNNEI. V was trimmed by 6 bases and J by 0 bases, leaving 9 bases between them. CDR3 loop: CASRRDGSGANVLTF. CDR3 in DNA: TGTGCCAGCAGGAGGGACGGCTCTGGGGCCAACGTCCTGACTTTC.

The genes are TRBV9 and TRBJ2-1; D call uncertain. V gave up 4 bases and J gave up 4 bases, with 18 bases separating them. Germline V gene sequence: CDR1 SGDLS, CDR2 YYNGEE. The CDR3 spans 16 residues. The chain's CDR3 is CASSTRTEPKYNEQFF. CDR3 DNA sequence: TGTGCCAGCAGCACCCGGACCGAACCCAAATACAATGAGCAGTTCTTC.

The chain uses TRBV7-9 and TRBJ1-4; D unclear. V lost 5 bases and J lost 5, with 21 bases in between. This CDR3 comprises 17 residues. Germline loops: CDR1 SEHNR, CDR2 FQNEAQ (reference sequence). CDR3 DNA sequence: TGTGCCAGCAGCCAAAACATCACTCGCGGGCCAAATGAAAAACTGTTTTTT. As protein: CASSQNITRGPNEKLFF.

The J gene is TRBJ1-2, the V gene TRBV5-1, with TRBD1 as a possible D gene (6 bases). Deletions cut 1 base from V and 3 bases from J, with 7 bases between. The CDR3 runs to 13 residues. The germline V gene encodes CDR1 SGHRS and CDR2 YFSETQ. This CDR3 is CASSLNRDYGYTF. In DNA form, the CDR3 reads TGCGCCAGCAGCTTGAACAGGGACTATGGCTACACCTTC.

The rearrangement links TRBV4-1 to TRBJ1-2; no reliable D call. V lost 4 bases and J lost 4, with 10 bases in between. From germline, CDR1 is MGHRA and CDR2 YSYEKL. The length of the CDR3 is 13 residues. This chain's CDR3 is CASSPVGLYGYTF. Written as DNA, the CDR3 is TGCGCCAGCAGCCCCGTTGGACTCTATGGCTACACCTTC.

This clone appeared a few times. V usage is TRBV9 and J usage is TRBJ1-2, with TRBD1 as a possible D gene (6 bases). CDR1 is SGDLS and CDR2 is YYNGEE in the germline V gene. Trimming took 0 bases from V and 2 from J, leaving 11 bases between them. CDR3 length: 15 amino acids. CDR3 DNA sequence: TGTGCCAGCAGCGTAGTCTCGACAGGAAACTATGGCTACACCTTC. Residues: CASSVVSTGNYGYTF.

The genes are TRBV10-1 and TRBJ2-5; 11 bases agree with TRBD2. The germline gives CDR1 WNHNN, CDR2 SYGVQD (reference sequence). Trimming took 3 bases from V and 4 from J; bases not matched to a gene: 7. The CDR3 is 16 residues long. CDR3 sequence: CASSDPGTSGGETQYF. The CDR3 DNA sequence: TGCGCCAGCAGTGACCCCGGGACTAGCGGTGGAGAGACCCAGTACTTC.

The chain has TRBV5-6 and TRBJ1-4, with 8 bases identical to TRBD1. CDR1 SGHDT and CDR2 YYEEEE come from the germline V gene. The length of the CDR3 is 14 residues. J lost 8 bases, V lost 0 bases, and 3 bases had no gene match. CDR3: CASSLAGGNEKLFF. In DNA form, the CDR3 reads TGTGCCAGCAGCTTGGCAGGGGGCAACGAAAAACTGTTTTTT.

The genes are TRBV6-6 and TRBJ1-2; no clear D gene. Trimming stripped 5 bases from V and 2 bases from J, with 15 bases between. This CDR3 contains 15 residues. CDR1 MNHNY and CDR2 SVGAGI come from the germline V gene (reference sequence). The CDR3 bases are TGTGCCAGCAGTCTCGATCGGACGGGGAACTATGGCTACACCTTC. Residues: CASSLDRTGNYGYTF.

There are a few counts of this clone. CDR3 sequence (DNA): TGTGCCAGCAGGGATAGCGGGAGGGCCCCCTACGAGCAGTACTTC. It specifies CASRDSGRAPYEQYF. This chain joins TRBV2 and TRBJ2-7; 11 bases match TRBD2. V shed 6 bases and J 2 bases; nucleotides not matched to a gene: 6. The CDR3 runs to 15 residues. CDR1 and CDR2 from the germline V gene are SNHLY and FYNNEI.

This chain connects TRBV29-1 to TRBJ2-1; maybe TRBD2 (5 bases). This CDR3 comprises 14 residues. Germline values: CDR1 SQVTM, CDR2 ANQGSEA. The V gene lost 1 base and the J gene lost 1 base, with 8 bases spanning the gap. CDR3 nucleotides: TGCAGCGTTGAAGGGGAGCGGTCCTACAATGAGCAGTTCTTC. Residues: CSVEGERSYNEQFF.

This clone was seen a handful of times. The CDR3 reads CASSEATPRSPLHF. For the CDR3, the DNA is TGTGCCAGCAGTGAAGCAACTCCGAGGTCACCCCTCCACTTT. The chain has TRBV2 and TRBJ1-6; D is uncertain. Germline CDR1 is SNHLY and CDR2 is FYNNEI. The ends were cut back, 0 bases at V and 10 bases at J, with 10 bases in the middle. This CDR3 has 14 residues. Full variable domain (remainder filled in from reference TRBV2 and TRBJ1-6): EPEVTQTPSHQVTQMGQEVILRCVPISNHLYFYWYRQILGQKVEFLVSFYNNEISEKSEIFDDQFSVERPDGSNFTLKIRSTKLEDSAMYFCASSEATPRSPLHFGNGTRLTVT.

By proportion, this clone is medium-sized. This chain connects TRBV19 to TRBJ1-6, with D unresolved. V gave up 6 bases and J gave up 5 bases, with 14 bases separating them. The CDR3 loop spans 15 amino acids. The germline gives CDR1 LNHDA, CDR2 SQIVND (reference sequence). CDR3: CASRQWRSDNSPLHF. CDR3 bases: TGTGCCAGTAGACAATGGAGGAGCGATAATTCACCCCTCCACTTT.

The rearrangement joins TRBV6-5 to TRBJ1-2; unclear D gene. The germline V gene encodes CDR1 MNHEY and CDR2 SVGAGI. The V end was cut by 7 bases, the J end by 3 bases, with 18 bases between. This CDR3 is built from 15 residues. The CDR3 DNA reads TGTGCCAGCAACGAACACTCCGCACGGGACTATGGCTACACCTTC. This codes for CASNEHSARDYGYTF.

This chain connects TRBV7-7 to TRBJ2-2, with D possibly TRBD2 on 6 matching bases. The CDR3 sequence is 16 residues long. Trimming shortened V by 5 bases and J by 2 bases, and 15 bases separated the two germline ends. CDR1 SSHAT and CDR2 FNYEAQ come from the germline V gene (reference sequence). The CDR3 DNA is TGTGCCAGCAGCCCCATCGGGGGAGTAAACACCGGGGAGCTGTTTTTT. Its protein product is CASSPIGGVNTGELFF.

The chain recombines TRBV5-1 with TRBJ1-1, with TRBD1 matching over 7 bases. After removal of 4 bases from V and 10 bases from J, the junction contained 10 bases not matched to a gene. The CDR3 totals 13 residues. Per the germline V gene, CDR1 is SGHRS and CDR2 is YFSETQ. This CDR3 is CASSVVPQGGAFF. The CDR3, as DNA: TGCGCCAGCAGCGTGGTACCCCAGGGGGGAGCTTTCTTT.

The chain uses TRBV19 and TRBJ1-5; 8 bases agree with TRBD1. This CDR3 contains 16 residues. V lost 3 bases to trimming and J lost 3 bases; unmatched junction nucleotides: 7. In germline, CDR1 is LNHDA, CDR2 SQIVND (reference sequence). This chain's CDR3 is CASSILQGEFNQPQHF. CDR3 nucleotide sequence: TGTGCCAGTAGTATCTTACAGGGGGAGTTCAATCAGCCCCAGCATTTT. Complete variable domain (other parts from reference TRBV19 and TRBJ1-5): DGGITQSPKYLFRKEGQNVTLSCEQNLNHDAMYWYRQDPGQGLRLIYYSQIVNDFQKGDIAEGYSVSREKKESFPLTVTSAQKNPTAFYLCASSILQGEFNQPQHFGDGTRLSIL.

V and J are TRBV2 and TRBJ2-2; D possibly corresponds to TRBD1 (6 bases). Looked up from germline, CDR1 is SNHLY and CDR2 is FYNNEI. The CDR3 loop spans 12 amino acids. V was trimmed by 9 bases and J by 5 bases, leaving 10 bases between them. CDR3 amino acids: CARGGGTGELFF. CDR3 nucleotide sequence: TGTGCCAGAGGGGGTGGGACCGGGGAGCTGTTTTTT.

This clone was recorded a few times. In nucleotides, the CDR3 is TGCGCCAGCAGCCAAACAGAGAGCTATGGCTACACCTTC. Its protein is CASSQTESYGYTF. J is TRBJ1-2 and V is TRBV4-1; unclear D gene. Germline values: CDR1 MGHRA, CDR2 YSYEKL. V shed 2 bases and J shed 4 bases, with 8 bases lying between them. This CDR3 has 13 residues.

This clone was found a few times. V usage is TRBV11-2 and J usage is TRBJ2-2; D not resolved. Germline CDR1 is SGHAT and CDR2 is FQNNGV. The V end lost 3 bases, the J end lost 0 bases, and 11 bases lay between the germline ends. The CDR3 has 16 amino acids. The CDR3 bases are TGTGCCAGCAGCTTCTCCCGGACCACGAACACCGGGGAGCTGTTTTTT. It translates to CASSFSRTTNTGELFF.